This T cell receptor (beta chain) was captured in a study of control samples from healthy donors and cancer patients. The CDR3 spans 17 residues. V dropped 2 bases and J dropped 3 bases, with 16 bases sitting between them. Germline-derived CDR1 and CDR2 are KGHDR and SFDVKD. Data came from immunoSEQ multiplex PCR; TCRdb stores just in-frame clones and leaves some out. The repertoire has about 63,000 clones, over 75% of them found once; the top ten carry about 5%. V usage is TRBV24-1 and J usage is TRBJ2-1; no definite D call. Material: blood. The clonotype originates from a man aged 40-49 years in good health. The CDR3 is CATSDSRLFPNYNEQFF. CDR3 DNA sequence: TGTGCCACCAGTGATTCCCGACTTTTCCCTAACTACAATGAGCAGTTCTTC.